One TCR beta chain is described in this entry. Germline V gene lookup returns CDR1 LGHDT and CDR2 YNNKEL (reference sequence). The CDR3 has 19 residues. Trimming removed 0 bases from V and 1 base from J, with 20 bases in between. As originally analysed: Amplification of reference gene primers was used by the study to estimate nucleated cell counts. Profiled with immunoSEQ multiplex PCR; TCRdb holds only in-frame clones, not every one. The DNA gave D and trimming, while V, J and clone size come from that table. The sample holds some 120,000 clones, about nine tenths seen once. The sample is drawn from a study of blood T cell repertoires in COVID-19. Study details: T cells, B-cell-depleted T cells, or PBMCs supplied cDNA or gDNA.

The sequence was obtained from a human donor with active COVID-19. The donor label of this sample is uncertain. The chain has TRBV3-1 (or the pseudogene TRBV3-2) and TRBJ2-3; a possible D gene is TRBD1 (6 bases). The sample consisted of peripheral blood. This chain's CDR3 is CASSQEPRGFRDRTDTQYF. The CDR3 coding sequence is TGTGCCAGCAGCCAAGAACCGAGGGGGTTCCGAGATCGCACAGATACGCAGTATTTT.